This T cell receptor (beta chain) was found in a study of T cell responses to AZD1222 COVID-19 vaccine (dated by TCRdb to the early 2020s). Describing the broader study: Because spike-specific TCR depth and breadth did not differ between the two schedules, AZD1222 recipients who got a second dose at roughly 4 weeks were pooled with those who got a second dose at roughly 12 weeks. A total of just over 230 trial participants underwent TCR sequencing, of whom nearly 210 had received two doses of AZD1222 and approximately 26 had received two doses of the MenACWY control vaccine. Trial participants were enrolled by age into 18-55, 56-69 and 70-plus year subgroups, with about 150, 28 and 57 TCR-sequenced participants respectively.

The sample's time point label, in plain terms: baseline before first vaccination. Vaccinee samples came from UK trials COV001 and COV002, including a single-blind randomized controlled phase 2/3 trial of AZD1222 (ChAdOx1 nCoV-19) in healthy adults. For TCRbeta chain sequencing, PBMC samples were collected from trial participants at day 0 and at day 28 after the second dose. The CDR3 has 15 amino acids, counting the end cysteine and phenylalanine. Only CDR3 DNA remains: 45 bases, in frame from the first base. CDR1 and CDR2 are drawn from the germline V gene: SGHVS, FQNEAQ. Deletion took 2 bases off V and 3 bases off J, with a span of 11 bases between the germline ends. The CDR3 regions of human TCRbeta chains were analyzed by immunosequencing. Per the source publication's procedure: Repertoire TCRs were checked for matches against a reference library of SARS-CoV-2-specific TCRs that had been generated using the MIRA antigen-specificity platform. Breadth was defined as the fraction of unique TCRs that were SARS-CoV-2-associated. Depth was defined as the fraction of total T cells that were SARS-CoV-2-associated. Each spike-specific TCR was assigned to its reactive spike region and to a CD4 or CD8 class using the MIRA data. Log10-transformed breadth and depth values were compared by one-way ANOVA with Sidak's multiple comparisons tests. Entries here come from immuneACCESS through TCRdb and include only in-frame sequences with V and J called. Some clones fail to appear in such tables; in the studies checked, an unresolved V gene covers under half of the shortfall, and the cause of the remainder is unknown. V, J and clone size are taken as reported in that table, and D and trimming were inferred from the DNA itself. In all, the sample holds about 100,000 clones, and around 90% of those were seen once. Roughly 1.8% of the sample is held by the ten biggest clonotypes.

To note about this clone: Its antigen is currently not known. There are no base qualities to consult, and no much larger clone falls within one base.

Overall study outcomes, separate from this receptor: Vaccine-associated CD4 TCRs spanned the whole spike protein, with dominant responses in regions 160-218 and 743-854. No day 14 peak-response samples were available, so repertoires were characterized only after the peak T cell response. After two AZD1222 doses, both the breadth and the depth of spike-specific TCRs were significantly higher than at day 0 and than in MenACWY recipients. Only a handful of AZD1222 recipients were SARS-CoV-2 seropositive at baseline, limiting conclusions about previously exposed vaccinees. Reportedly, almost half of the unique spike-specific TCRs recognized epitopes lying outside the regions that are mutated in the B.1.351 and B.1.1.7 variants. Participants were mostly white British, with more females than males. The authors suggested clonal diversity may have been underestimated. In the small 56-69-year group, the increase in depth fell short of significance, most likely because of low power.

The material sequenced was peripheral blood, taken on day 0 of AZD1222 vaccination. The chain is assembled from TRBV7-8 and TRBJ1-3; no confident D gene assignment can be made. The source of this sequence is an adult in good health. The DNA sequence follows: TGTGCCAGCAGCTTACGGAACGGTGTTGGAAACACCATATATTTT. Translated, this is CASSLRNGVGNTIYF.